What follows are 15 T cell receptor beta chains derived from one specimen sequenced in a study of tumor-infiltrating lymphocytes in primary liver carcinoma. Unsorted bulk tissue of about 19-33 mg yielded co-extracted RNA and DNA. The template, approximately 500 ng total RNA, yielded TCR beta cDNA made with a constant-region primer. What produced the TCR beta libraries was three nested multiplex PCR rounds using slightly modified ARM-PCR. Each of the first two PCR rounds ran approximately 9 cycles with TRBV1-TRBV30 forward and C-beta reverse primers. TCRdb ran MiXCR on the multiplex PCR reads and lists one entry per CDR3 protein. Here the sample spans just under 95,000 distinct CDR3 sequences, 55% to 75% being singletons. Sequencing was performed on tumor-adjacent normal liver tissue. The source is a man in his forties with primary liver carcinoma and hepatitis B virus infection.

This CDR3 is CVSSLKQGGEQYF. CDR3 in DNA: TGCGTCAGTAGCTTGAAACAGGGAGGCGAGCAGTACTTC. The rearrangement joins TRBV5-1 to TRBJ2-7; D is perhaps TRBD1 or TRBD2 (6 bases each). This CDR3 is built from 13 residues. Germline values: CDR1 SGHRS, CDR2 YFSETQ.

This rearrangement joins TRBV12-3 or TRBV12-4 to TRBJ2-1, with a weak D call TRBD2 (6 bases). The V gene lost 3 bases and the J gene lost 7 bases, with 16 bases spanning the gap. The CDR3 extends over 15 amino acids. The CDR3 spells CASSFDNGSWNEQFF. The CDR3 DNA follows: TGTGCCAGCAGTTTTGATAACGGGAGCTGGAATGAGCAGTTCTTC.

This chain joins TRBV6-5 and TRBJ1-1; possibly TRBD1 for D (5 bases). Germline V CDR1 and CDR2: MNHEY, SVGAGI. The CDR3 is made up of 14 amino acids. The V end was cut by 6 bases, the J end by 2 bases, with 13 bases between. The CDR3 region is CASSLGPRNTEAFF. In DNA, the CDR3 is TGTGCCAGCAGCCTGGGACCGCGCAACACTGAAGCTTTCTTT.

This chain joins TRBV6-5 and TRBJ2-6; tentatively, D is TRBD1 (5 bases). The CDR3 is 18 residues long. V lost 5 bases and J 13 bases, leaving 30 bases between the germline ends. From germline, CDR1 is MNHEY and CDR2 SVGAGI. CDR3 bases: TGTGCCAGCAGTCTTTGGGCAGGGATGAAAGCTGGGGCCAGTGTCCTGACTTTC. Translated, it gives CASSLWAGMKAGASVLTF.

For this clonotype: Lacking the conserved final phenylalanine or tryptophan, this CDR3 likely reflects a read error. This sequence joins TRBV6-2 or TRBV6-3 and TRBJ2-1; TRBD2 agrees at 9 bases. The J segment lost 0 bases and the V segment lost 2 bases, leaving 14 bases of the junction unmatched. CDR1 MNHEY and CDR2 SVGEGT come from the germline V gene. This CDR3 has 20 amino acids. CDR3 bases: TGTGCCAGCAGTTACCGTTCGCGGGCGGGAGGGGATAGCTCCTACAATGAGCAGTTCATC. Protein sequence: CASSYRSRAGGDSSYNEQFI.

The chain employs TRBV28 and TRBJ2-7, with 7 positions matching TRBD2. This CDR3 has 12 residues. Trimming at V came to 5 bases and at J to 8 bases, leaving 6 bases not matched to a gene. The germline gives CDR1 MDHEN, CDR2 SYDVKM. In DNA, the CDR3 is TGTGCCAGCAGTCCGGGGGGTTACAAGCAGTACTTC. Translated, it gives CASSPGGYKQYF.

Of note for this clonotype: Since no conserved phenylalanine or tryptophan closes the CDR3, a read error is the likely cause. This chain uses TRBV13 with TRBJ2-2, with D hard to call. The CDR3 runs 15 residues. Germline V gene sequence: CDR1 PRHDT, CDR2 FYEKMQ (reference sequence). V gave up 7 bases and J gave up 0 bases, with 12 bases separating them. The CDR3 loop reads CASNFVSANTGELFV. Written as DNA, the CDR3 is TGTGCCAGCAACTTCGTCAGTGCGAACACCGGGGAGCTGTTTGTT.

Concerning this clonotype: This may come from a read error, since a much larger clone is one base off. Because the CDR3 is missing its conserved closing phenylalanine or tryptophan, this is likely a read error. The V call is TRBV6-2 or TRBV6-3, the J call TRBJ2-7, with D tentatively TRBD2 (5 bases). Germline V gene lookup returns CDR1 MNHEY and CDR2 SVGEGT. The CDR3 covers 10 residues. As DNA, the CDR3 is TGCGCCACTGAGGGCTACGAGCAGTACCTC. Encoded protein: CATEGYEQYL.

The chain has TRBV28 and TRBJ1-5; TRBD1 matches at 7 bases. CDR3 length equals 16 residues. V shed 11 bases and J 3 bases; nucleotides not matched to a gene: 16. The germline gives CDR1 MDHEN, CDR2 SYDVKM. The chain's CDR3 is CAASSGQPTFNQPQHF. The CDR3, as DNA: TGTGCCGCCTCTTCGGGACAGCCGACCTTCAATCAGCCCCAGCATTTT.

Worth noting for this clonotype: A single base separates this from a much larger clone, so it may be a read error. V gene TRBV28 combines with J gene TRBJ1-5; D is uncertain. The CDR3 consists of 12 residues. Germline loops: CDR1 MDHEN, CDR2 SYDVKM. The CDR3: CASSANNPPQHF. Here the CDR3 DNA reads TGTGCCAGCAGTGCGAACAATCCGCCCCAGCATTTT.

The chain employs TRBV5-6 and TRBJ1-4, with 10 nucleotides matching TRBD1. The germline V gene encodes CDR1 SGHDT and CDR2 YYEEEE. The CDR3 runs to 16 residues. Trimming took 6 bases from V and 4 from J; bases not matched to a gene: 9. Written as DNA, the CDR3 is TGTGCCAGCATCACGACAGGGGGCAGTGGTAATGAAAAACTGTTTTTT. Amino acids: CASITTGGSGNEKLFF.

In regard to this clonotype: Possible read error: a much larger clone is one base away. The DNA of the CDR3 is TGTGCCAGCGGCTTGGTACTAACCGATGAGCAGTTCTTC. It is translated as CASGLVLTDEQFF. The chain uses TRBV5-6 and TRBJ2-1; D is ambiguous. Germline CDR1 is SGHDT and CDR2 is YYEEEE. The CDR3 covers 13 residues.

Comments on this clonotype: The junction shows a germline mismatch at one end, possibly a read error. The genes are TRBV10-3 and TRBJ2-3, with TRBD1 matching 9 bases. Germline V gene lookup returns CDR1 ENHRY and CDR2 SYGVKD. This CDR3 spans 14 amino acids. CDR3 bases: TGTGTCATCAGTGGGAGGACAGGGGAAGATACGCAGTATTTT. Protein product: CVISGRTGEDTQYF.

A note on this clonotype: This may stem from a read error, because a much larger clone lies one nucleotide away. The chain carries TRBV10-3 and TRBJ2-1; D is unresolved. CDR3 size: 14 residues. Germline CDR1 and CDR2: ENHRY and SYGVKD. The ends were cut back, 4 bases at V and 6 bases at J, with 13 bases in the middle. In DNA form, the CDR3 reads TGTGCCATCAGTGTGATTGAGCGTGGCAATGAGCAGTTCTTC. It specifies CAISVIERGNEQFF.

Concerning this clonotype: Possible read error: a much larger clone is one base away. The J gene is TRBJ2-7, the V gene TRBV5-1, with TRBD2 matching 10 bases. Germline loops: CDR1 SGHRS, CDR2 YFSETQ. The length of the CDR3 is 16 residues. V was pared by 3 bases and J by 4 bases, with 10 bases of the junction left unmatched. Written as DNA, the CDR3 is TGCGCCAGCAGCTCTAGGACTAGCGGTCAACGTTACGAGCAGTACTTC. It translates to CASSSRTSGQRYEQYF.